This T cell receptor beta chain was retrieved from a study of T-cell reconstitution after alpha-beta-depleted transplantation in children. Preparation of the TCRbeta library involved a method that used unique molecular identifiers. TCRdb recomputed calls from the PCR reads with MiXCR, one row per CDR3 protein. The table shows about 72,000 distinct CDR3 sequences, with approximately 7.4% occurring only once. This clonotype was observed a few times. This material consisted of PBMCs from the stem cell graft donor, taken from the stem cell graft. The TCR comes from a human donor who donated a stem cell graft to a child with acute lymphoblastic leukemia.

DNA of the CDR3: TGTGCCAGCAGCTTGGGACTAGCGGGAGTTCGCACAGATACGCAGTATTTT. It is translated as CASSLGLAGVRTDTQYF. This rearrangement joins TRBV7-8 to TRBJ2-3, with 14 nucleotides matching TRBD2. This CDR3 region has 17 residues. CDR1 is SGHVS and CDR2 is FQNEAQ in the germline V gene. V lost 3 bases to trimming and J lost 1 base; unmatched junction nucleotides: 3.